This passage covers 32 T cell receptor beta chains from one sample sequenced in a study of identical twins. Each CDR3 protein is one row after TCRdb ran MiXCR on the 5' RACE reads. The sample includes some 660,000 distinct CDR3 sequences, 8.6% of them seen just once. These data were likewise used in another study, on yellow fever vaccine responses in identical twins.

The sequencing input was PBMCs. The receptors were gathered from a woman aged 18-29 years in good health.

This clonotype was picked up a small number of times. V usage is TRBV27 and J usage is TRBJ1-2, with TRBD1 matching over 8 bases. Trimming took 4 bases from V and 7 from J; bases not matched to a gene: 11. The germline V gene has CDR1 MNHEY and CDR2 SMNVEV (reference sequence). The CDR3 runs to 15 residues. The CDR3 sequence: CASSSPGQGEVGYTF. CDR3 sequence (DNA): TGTGCCAGCAGTTCCCCCGGACAGGGTGAGGTTGGCTACACCTTC.

The table lists this clonotype with many counts. The chain is built from TRBV24-1 and TRBJ2-7, with 10 bases matching TRBD1. J gave up 5 bases and V 9 bases, and 3 bases lay outside the gene matches. This CDR3 is built from 12 residues. Germline V gives CDR1 KGHDR, CDR2 SFDVKD. CDR3 amino acids: CATADRGNEQYF. CDR3 sequence (DNA): TGTGCCACCGCGGACAGGGGGAACGAGCAGTACTTC.

This clonotype appeared a single time. One end of the junction is discordant with germline, which a read error may explain. V usage is TRBV3-1 and J usage is TRBJ2-5; TRBD2 agrees at 14 bases. The CDR3 is 17 residues long. Germline V gene data show CDR1 as LGHDT and CDR2 as YNNKEL (reference sequence). CDR3 in DNA: TGTGCCACCAGCCATTGGACTAGCGGGGGGACCCAGGAGACCCAGTACTTC. This translates into CATSHWTSGGTQETQYF.

V usage is TRBV2 and J usage is TRBJ2-5; TRBD2 aligns across 12 bases. V trimming: 4 bases; J trimming: 4 bases; junction bases outside the gene matches: 7. The V gene's germline CDR1 is SNHLY and CDR2 FYNNEI. This CDR3 has 16 residues. As DNA, the CDR3 is TGTGCCAGCAGTGGCCAACTAGCGGGGGGAGGAGAGACCCAGTACTTC. It translates to CASSGQLAGGGETQYF.

The chain carries TRBV20-1 and TRBJ2-7; D ambiguous. In germline, CDR1 is DFQATT, CDR2 SNEGSKA (reference sequence). The CDR3 is 12 residues long. V was shortened by 3 bases and J by 3 bases, with 9 bases between the two germline ends. The CDR3 DNA reads as TGCAGTGCTAGGAGAGACTTCTACGAGCAGTACTTC. This translates into CSARRDFYEQYF.

This clonotype was found many times. This chain joins TRBV6-4 and TRBJ2-2; D is unresolved. This CDR3 has 14 residues. CDR1 MRHNA and CDR2 SNTAGT come from the germline V gene. Trimming removed 0 bases at V and 2 bases at J, with 4 bases between. The CDR3 is CASSDSTNTGELFF. The CDR3 DNA reads as TGTGCCAGCAGTGACTCGACAAACACCGGGGAGCTGTTTTTT.

With respect to this clonotype: A much larger clone sits a single nucleotide away, making a read error possible. This rearrangement joins TRBV4-2 to TRBJ1-5; 8 bases are shared with TRBD1. CDR1 is LGHNA and CDR2 is YNFKEQ in the germline V gene. The CDR3 contains 15 residues. DNA for the CDR3: TGTACCAGCAGCCATGGCCAGGGGGCCGATCAGCCCCAGCATTTT. Amino acids: CTSSHGQGADQPQHF.

The J gene is TRBJ2-2, the V gene TRBV7-9, with 10 bases fitting TRBD2. The junction had 4 bases not matched to a gene; V was cut back by 1 base and J by 2 bases. This CDR3 spans 17 amino acids. Germline CDR1 reads SEHNR; CDR2 reads FQNEAQ (reference sequence). This chain's CDR3 is CASSLGELAGNTGELFF. CDR3 nucleotides: TGTGCCAGCAGCTTAGGCGAACTAGCGGGAAACACCGGGGAGCTGTTTTTT.

The chain couples TRBV3-1 to TRBJ2-5, with D perhaps being TRBD1 or TRBD2 (5 bases each). With 1 base removed from V and 4 bases from J, the gap between germline ends came to 16 bases. This CDR3 has 16 residues. Germline V gene data show CDR1 as LGHDT and CDR2 as YNNKEL (reference sequence). CDR3 DNA sequence: TGTGCCAGCAGCCAAGGGTCCCCGGGGACGAGAGAGACCCAGTACTTC. Protein: CASSQGSPGTRETQYF.

This clonotype came up many times. The gene calls are TRBV20-1 and TRBJ2-7; 9 nucleotides agree with TRBD2. CDR1 is DFQATT, CDR2 SNEGSKA, per germline (reference sequence). The CDR3 is 14 amino acids. J lost 3 bases, V lost 3 bases, and 6 bases had no gene match. CDR3 coding DNA: TGCAGTGCTAGTTTCCTAGCGGGAAACTACGAGCAGTACTTC. Protein product: CSASFLAGNYEQYF.

This clonotype was seen a handful of times. The J gene is TRBJ2-7, the V gene TRBV7-8, with TRBD1 identical over 9 bases. The germline V gene encodes CDR1 SGHVS and CDR2 FQNEAQ. The CDR3 spans 16 residues. With V trimmed by 3 bases and J by 3 bases, 9 bases remained unmatched. The CDR3 protein is CASSFGSTGGIYEQYF. DNA for the CDR3: TGTGCCAGCAGCTTTGGGTCGACAGGGGGTATCTACGAGCAGTACTTC. The full variable domain, completed using reference TRBV7-8 and TRBJ2-7, is GAGVSQSPRYKVAKRGQDVALRCDPISGHVSLFWYQQALGQGPEFLTYFQNEAQLDKSGLPSDRFFAERPEGSVSTLKIQRTQQEDSAVYLCASSFGSTGGIYEQYFGPGTRLTVT.

The V call is TRBV20-1, the J call TRBJ2-3, with TRBD2 identical over 16 bases. CDR1 is DFQATT, CDR2 SNEGSKA, per germline (reference sequence). With 4 bases clipped from V and 5 bases from J, the junction kept 6 bases outside the gene matches. The CDR3 is 16 residues long. For the CDR3, the DNA is TGCAGTGCTACCGAGGGACTAGCGGGGGGGCGAGATACGCAGTATTTT. It translates to CSATEGLAGGRDTQYF.

Many counts were recorded for this clonotype. The chain is built from TRBV4-3 and TRBJ2-1; 7 bases line up with TRBD2. V shed 2 bases, J shed 7 bases, and the junction held 14 bases outside the gene matches. CDR1 and CDR2 from the germline V gene are LGHNA and YSLEER. The CDR3 totals 17 residues. The CDR3 is CASSQHGRERGRNEQFF. For the CDR3, the DNA is TGCGCCAGCAGCCAACATGGTAGGGAGCGGGGCCGGAATGAGCAGTTCTTC.

This clonotype was found many times. J is TRBJ2-3 and V is TRBV12-3 or TRBV12-4; D is possibly TRBD2 (6 bases). The CDR3 contains 15 residues. V lost 3 bases and J lost 4, with 14 bases in between. The CDR3 DNA sequence: TGTGCCAGCAGTTTTGCGGGAAACGGGGCAGATACGCAGTATTTT. Its protein product is CASSFAGNGADTQYF.

This clonotype was seen a few times. The V gene is TRBV7-2, the J gene TRBJ1-1; D is perhaps TRBD1 (5 bases). Germline V lookup: CDR1 SGHTA, CDR2 FQGNSA. This CDR3 comprises 16 residues. V lost 5 bases, J lost 4 bases, and 20 bases lay in between. The CDR3: CASSPRAGREGTEAFF. In nucleotides, the CDR3 is TGTGCCAGCAGCCCCCGGGCAGGGCGTGAGGGCACTGAAGCTTTCTTT.

This chain links TRBV18 with TRBJ2-7, with D possibly being TRBD1 (5 bases). Trimming removed 5 bases at V and 3 bases at J, with 17 bases between. Germline CDR1 reads KGHSH; CDR2 reads LQKENI. CDR3 length equals 15 residues. CDR3 protein: CASSTPDTPLYEQYF. CDR3 coding DNA: TGTGCCAGCTCAACCCCGGACACCCCCCTCTACGAGCAGTACTTC.

This clonotype has a count of ten or more. V usage is TRBV5-8 and J usage is TRBJ1-1; 9 bases are shared with TRBD1. CDR3 length equals 15 residues. Per germline, CDR1 SGHTS and CDR2 YDEGEE. The junction had 7 bases not matched to a gene; V was cut back by 3 bases and J by 4 bases. CDR3 protein: CASSWGDRVRTEAFF. The CDR3 DNA is TGTGCCAGCAGCTGGGGGGACAGGGTACGCACTGAAGCTTTCTTT.

This clonotype was detected ten times or more. The V gene is TRBV29-1, the J gene TRBJ2-2; D gene unclear. Germline CDR1 and CDR2: SQVTM and ANQGSEA. This CDR3 is built from 12 residues. V was trimmed by 0 bases and J by 8 bases, leaving 7 bases between them. CDR3 DNA sequence: TGCAGCGTTGAAGAGAACCAGGGGGAGCTGTTTTTT. Amino acid sequence: CSVEENQGELFF.

This clonotype has a handful of counts. CDR3 region: CSVVTGGHSSYNEQFF. In DNA form, the CDR3 reads TGCAGCGTTGTAACAGGGGGACACAGCTCCTACAATGAGCAGTTCTTC. The chain carries TRBV29-1 and TRBJ2-1, with TRBD1 matching 8 bases. CDR1 and CDR2 from the germline V gene are SQVTM and ANQGSEA. This CDR3 contains 16 residues. V lost 4 bases and J lost 0; bases outside the gene matches: 8.

The gene calls are TRBV7-9 and TRBJ2-1, with 12 bases fitting TRBD1. Trimming took 10 bases from V and 8 from J; bases not matched to a gene: 9. The CDR3 runs to 14 residues. The germline gives CDR1 SEHNR, CDR2 FQNEAQ (reference sequence). The CDR3 reads CATTPGQGAHEQFF. The CDR3 bases are TGTGCCACTACACCGGGACAGGGGGCCCATGAGCAGTTCTTC.

This clonotype was observed at least ten times. The chain is built from TRBV6-1 and TRBJ2-1, with 11 bases aligning to TRBD2. CDR1 MNHNS and CDR2 SASEGT come from the germline V gene. V was pared by 6 bases and J by 4 bases, with 5 bases of the junction left unmatched. The CDR3 contains 15 residues. CDR3 in DNA: TGTGCCAGCAGGCTCACTAGCGGGGGATACAATGAGCAGTTCTTC. Its translation is CASRLTSGGYNEQFF.

This clonotype turned up a few times. The J gene is TRBJ2-1, the V gene TRBV5-6, with D possibly matching TRBD2 (6 bases). The V end lost 4 bases, the J end lost 2 bases, and 13 bases lay between the germline ends. CDR1 SGHDT and CDR2 YYEEEE come from the germline V gene. CDR3 length: 15 amino acids. As DNA, the CDR3 is TGTGCCAGCAGCCCCGGGGTAGCGGCCTACAATGAGCAGTTCTTC. Protein: CASSPGVAAYNEQFF. Supplemented by reference TRBV5-6 and TRBJ2-1, the full variable domain reads DAGVTQSPTHLIKTRGQQVTLRCSPKSGHDTVSWYQQALGQGPQFIFQYYEEEERQRGNFPDRFSGHQFPNYSSELNVNALLLGDSALYLCASSPGVAAYNEQFFGPGTRLTVL.

This clonotype was detected many times. The chain is built from TRBV6-2 or TRBV6-3 and TRBJ2-3, with 13 bases that match TRBD2. Germline CDR1 MNHEY, CDR2 SVGEGT. V dropped 5 bases and J dropped 2; count of bases not matched to a gene: 1. This CDR3 contains 15 residues. The CDR3 protein is CASSGTSGNTDTQYF. The CDR3 DNA follows: TGTGCCAGCAGTGGGACTAGCGGGAACACAGATACGCAGTATTTT.

This clonotype was detected ten times or more. The chain recombines TRBV7-2 with TRBJ1-1; TRBD1 aligns across 7 bases. V trimming: 5 bases; J trimming: 3 bases; junction bases outside the gene matches: 6. CDR3 size: 14 residues. Germline loops: CDR1 SGHTA, CDR2 FQGNSA. The CDR3 DNA reads as TGTGCCAGCAGCCGACGACAGGGCTACACTGAAGCTTTCTTT. This codes for CASSRRQGYTEAFF.

This clonotype was seen at least ten times. The V and J genes are TRBV3-1 and TRBJ2-7; no clear D gene. V gave up 0 bases and J gave up 2 bases, with 11 bases separating them. The CDR3 covers 15 residues. Germline lookup yields CDR1 LGHDT and CDR2 YNNKEL (reference sequence). The DNA for the CDR3 is TGTGCCAGCAGCCAAGAAGGCGGAGCGACCTACGAGCAGTACTTC. Translating it yields CASSQEGGATYEQYF.

The chain recombines TRBV30 with TRBJ1-4; 7 positions match TRBD1. After removal of 3 bases from V and 8 bases from J, the junction contained 3 bases not matched to a gene. Germline V gene data show CDR1 as GTSNPN and CDR2 as SVGIG (reference sequence). CDR3 size: 12 residues. CDR3 nucleotides: TGTGCCTGGAGGGCCAGGGGGGAAAAACTGTTTTTT. Translation gives CAWRARGEKLFF.

This clonotype has just a few counts. The CDR3 bases are TGTGCCAGCAGCTCTCGGGCTAGCGGGAGCCACAATGAGCAGTTCTTC. This translates into CASSSRASGSHNEQFF. This sequence joins TRBV13 and TRBJ2-1; 10 bases are a match to TRBD2. Germline loops: CDR1 PRHDT, CDR2 FYEKMQ (reference sequence). CDR3 size: 16 residues. V trimming: 4 bases; J trimming: 5 bases; junction bases outside the gene matches: 8.

The V call is TRBV12-5, the J call TRBJ2-3; 9 nucleotides line up with TRBD1. The germline V gene has CDR1 LGHNT and CDR2 FRNRAP. V dropped 2 bases and J dropped 2; count of bases not matched to a gene: 14. The CDR3 has 19 residues. The CDR3 DNA reads as TGTGCTAGTGGTTTGTCACGGAAAAACAGGGGGCGCCCCACAGATACGCAGTATTTT. Translating it yields CASGLSRKNRGRPTDTQYF.

This clonotype showed up just a few times. The chain combines TRBV20-1 with TRBJ2-1; TRBD2 matches 9 bases. The V segment lost 4 bases and the J segment 4 bases; nucleotides outside the gene matches: 5. Germline lookup yields CDR1 DFQATT and CDR2 SNEGSKA (reference sequence). This CDR3 has 14 residues. CDR3 residues: CSATVAGEYNEQFF. The CDR3, as DNA: TGCAGTGCTACAGTAGCGGGAGAATACAATGAGCAGTTCTTC.

In its sample, this clonotype was seen a few times. The chain has TRBV29-1 and TRBJ2-7, with D hard to call. The CDR3 loop spans 13 amino acids. The V and J ends lost 6 bases and 0 bases respectively, with 12 bases between them. The germline V gene has CDR1 SQVTM and CDR2 ANQGSEA. CDR3 amino acids: CSVVPLSSYEQYF. The CDR3 DNA is TGCAGCGTCGTTCCCTTATCCTCCTACGAGCAGTACTTC.

This clonotype showed up just a few times. V gene TRBV29-1 combines with J gene TRBJ2-3; D is unclear. The CDR3 contains 11 residues. V was shortened by 0 bases and J by 8 bases, with 6 bases between the two germline ends. Germline V gives CDR1 SQVTM, CDR2 ANQGSEA. CDR3 coding DNA: TGCAGCGTTGAAGATCGCCCTACGCAGTATTTT. Protein product: CSVEDRPTQYF.

The chain employs TRBV28 and TRBJ2-1, with TRBD2 identical over 13 bases. The CDR3 is 18 amino acids. J lost 11 bases, V lost 4 bases, and 17 bases had no gene match. CDR1 MDHEN and CDR2 SYDVKM come from the germline V gene. This chain's CDR3 is CASSSDSQRTSGSSKQFF. The CDR3 DNA reads as TGTGCCAGCAGTTCCGACTCACAAAGGACTAGCGGGAGTAGCAAGCAGTTCTTC.